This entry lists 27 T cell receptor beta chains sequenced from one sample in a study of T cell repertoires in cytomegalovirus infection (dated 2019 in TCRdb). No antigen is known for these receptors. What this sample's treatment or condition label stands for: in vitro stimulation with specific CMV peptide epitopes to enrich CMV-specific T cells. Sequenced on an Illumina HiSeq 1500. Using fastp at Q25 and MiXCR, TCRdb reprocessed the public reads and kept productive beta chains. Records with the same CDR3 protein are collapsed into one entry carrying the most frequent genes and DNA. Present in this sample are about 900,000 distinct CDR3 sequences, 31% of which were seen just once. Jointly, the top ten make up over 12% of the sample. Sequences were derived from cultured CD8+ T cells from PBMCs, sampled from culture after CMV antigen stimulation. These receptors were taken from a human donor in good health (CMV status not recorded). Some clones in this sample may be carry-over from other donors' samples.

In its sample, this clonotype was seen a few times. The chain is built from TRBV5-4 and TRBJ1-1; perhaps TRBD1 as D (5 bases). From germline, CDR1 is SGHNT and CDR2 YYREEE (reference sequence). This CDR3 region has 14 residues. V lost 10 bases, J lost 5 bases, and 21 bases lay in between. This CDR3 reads CAGGSDGSRTEAFF. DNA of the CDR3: TGTGCCGGGGGGAGTGACGGATCGAGGACTGAAGCTTTCTTT. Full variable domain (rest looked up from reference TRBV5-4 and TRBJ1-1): ETGVTQSPTHLIKTRGQQVTLRCSSQSGHNTVSWYQQALGQGPQFIFQYYREEENGRGNFPPRFSGLQFPNYSSELNVNALELDDSALYLCAGGSDGSRTEAFFGQGTRLTVV.

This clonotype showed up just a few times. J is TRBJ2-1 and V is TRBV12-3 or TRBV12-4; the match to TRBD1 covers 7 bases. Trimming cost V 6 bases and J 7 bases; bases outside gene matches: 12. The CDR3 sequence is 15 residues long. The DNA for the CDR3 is TGTGCCAGCAGCCGGCCTAAGACAGGGCTAAATGAGCAGTTCTTC. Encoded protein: CASSRPKTGLNEQFF.

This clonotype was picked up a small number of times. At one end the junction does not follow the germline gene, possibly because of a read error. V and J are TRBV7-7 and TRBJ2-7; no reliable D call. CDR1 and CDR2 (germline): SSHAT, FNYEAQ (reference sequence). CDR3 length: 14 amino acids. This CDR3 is CASSLGPEFYEQYF. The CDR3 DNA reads TGTGCTAGCAGCTTAGGTCCAGAATTCTACGAGCAGTACTTC.

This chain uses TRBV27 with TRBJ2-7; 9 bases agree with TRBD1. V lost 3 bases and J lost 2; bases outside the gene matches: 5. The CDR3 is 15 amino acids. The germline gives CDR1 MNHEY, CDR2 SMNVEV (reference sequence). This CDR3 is CASSFMGQGTYEQYF. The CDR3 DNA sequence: TGTGCCAGCAGTTTTATGGGACAGGGTACCTACGAGCAGTACTTC.

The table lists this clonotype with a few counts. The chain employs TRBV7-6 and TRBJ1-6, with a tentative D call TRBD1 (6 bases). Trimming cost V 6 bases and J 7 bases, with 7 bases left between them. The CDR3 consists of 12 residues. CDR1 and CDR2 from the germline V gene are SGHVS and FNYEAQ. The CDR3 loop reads CASRGQNSPLHF. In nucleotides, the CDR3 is TGTGCCAGCAGAGGACAGAATTCACCCCTCCACTTT.

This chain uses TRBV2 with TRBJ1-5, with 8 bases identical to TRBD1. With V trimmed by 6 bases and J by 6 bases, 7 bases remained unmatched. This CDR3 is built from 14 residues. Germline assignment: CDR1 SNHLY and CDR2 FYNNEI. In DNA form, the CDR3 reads TGTGCCAGCAGGGGACAGGCTACAGCTCAGCCCCAGCATTTT. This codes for CASRGQATAQPQHF.

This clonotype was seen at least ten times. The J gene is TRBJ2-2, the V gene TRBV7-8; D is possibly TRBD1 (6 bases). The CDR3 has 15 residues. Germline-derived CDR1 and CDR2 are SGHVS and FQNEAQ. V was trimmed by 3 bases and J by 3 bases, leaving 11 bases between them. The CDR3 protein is CASSFLQGYTGELFF. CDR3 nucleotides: TGTGCCAGCAGCTTCCTACAGGGCTACACCGGGGAGCTGTTTTTT.

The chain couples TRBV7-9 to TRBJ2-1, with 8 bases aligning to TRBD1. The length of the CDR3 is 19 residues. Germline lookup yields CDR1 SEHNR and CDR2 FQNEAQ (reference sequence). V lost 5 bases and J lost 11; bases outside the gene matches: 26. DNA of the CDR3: TGTGCCAGCAGCCGGCCGAGGACAGGGAGAAGGTTGGCTGTGGATAAGCAGTTCTTC. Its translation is CASSRPRTGRRLAVDKQFF.

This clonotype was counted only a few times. The CDR3 region has the DNA TGCGCCAGCAGCCAAGGGGGCCCCAAAAACATTCAGTACTTC. Translation gives CASSQGGPKNIQYF. The chain has TRBV4-1 and TRBJ2-4; a weak D match, TRBD1 (5 bases). Germline V gives CDR1 MGHRA, CDR2 YSYEKL. The ends were cut back, 1 base at V and 2 bases at J, with 6 bases in the middle. The CDR3 has 14 amino acids.

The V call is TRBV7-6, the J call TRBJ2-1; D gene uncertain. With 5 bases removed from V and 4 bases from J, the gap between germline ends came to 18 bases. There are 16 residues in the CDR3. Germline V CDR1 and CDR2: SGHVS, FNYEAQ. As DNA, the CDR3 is TGTGCCAGCAGCCCCTTTGGACGTAACCGATACAATGAGCAGTTCTTC. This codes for CASSPFGRNRYNEQFF.

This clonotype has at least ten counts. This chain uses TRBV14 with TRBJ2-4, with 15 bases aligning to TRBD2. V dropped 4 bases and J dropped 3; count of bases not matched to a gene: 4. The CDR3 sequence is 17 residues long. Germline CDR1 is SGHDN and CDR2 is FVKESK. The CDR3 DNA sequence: TGTGCCAGCAGCCGGGGGACTAGCGGGGGGATCAAAAACATTCAGTACTTC. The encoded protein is CASSRGTSGGIKNIQYF.

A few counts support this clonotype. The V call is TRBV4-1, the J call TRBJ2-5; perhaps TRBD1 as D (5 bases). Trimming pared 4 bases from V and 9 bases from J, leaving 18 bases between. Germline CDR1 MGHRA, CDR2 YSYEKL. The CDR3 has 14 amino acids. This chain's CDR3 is CASSRTTAPGAQYF. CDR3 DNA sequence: TGCGCCAGCAGCCGAACGACAGCTCCCGGCGCCCAGTACTTC.

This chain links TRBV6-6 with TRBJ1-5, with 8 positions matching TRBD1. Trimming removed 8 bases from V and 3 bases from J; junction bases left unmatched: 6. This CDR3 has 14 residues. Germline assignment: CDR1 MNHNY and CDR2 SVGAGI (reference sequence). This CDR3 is CASWTGLLNQPQHF. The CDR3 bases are TGTGCCAGCTGGACAGGGCTTCTCAATCAGCCCCAGCATTTT.

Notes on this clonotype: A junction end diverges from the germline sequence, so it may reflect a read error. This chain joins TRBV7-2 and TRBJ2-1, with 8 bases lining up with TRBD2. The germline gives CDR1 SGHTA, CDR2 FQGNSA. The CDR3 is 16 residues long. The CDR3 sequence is CANSLVAGGSYNEQFF. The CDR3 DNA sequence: TGTGCCAACAGCTTAGTTGCGGGGGGTTCCTACAATGAGCAGTTCTTC.

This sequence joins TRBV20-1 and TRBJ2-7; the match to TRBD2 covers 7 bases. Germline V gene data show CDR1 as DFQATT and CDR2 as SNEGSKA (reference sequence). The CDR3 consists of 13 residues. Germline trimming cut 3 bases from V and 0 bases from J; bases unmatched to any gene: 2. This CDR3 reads CSARGTNSYEQYV. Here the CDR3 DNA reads TGCAGTGCTAGGGGGACTAACTCCTACGAGCAGTACGTC.

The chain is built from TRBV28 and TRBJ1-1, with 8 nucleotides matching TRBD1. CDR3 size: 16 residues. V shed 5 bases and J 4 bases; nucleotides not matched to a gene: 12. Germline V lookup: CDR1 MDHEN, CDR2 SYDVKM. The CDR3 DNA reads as TGTGCCAGCAGTCCCGGACAGGGCCCGGCGACCACTGAAGCTTTCTTT. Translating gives CASSPGQGPATTEAFF.

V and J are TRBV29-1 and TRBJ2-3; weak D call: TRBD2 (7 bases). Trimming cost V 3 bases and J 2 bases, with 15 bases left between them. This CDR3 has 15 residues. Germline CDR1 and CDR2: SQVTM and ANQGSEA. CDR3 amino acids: CSVDGGGLNTDTQYF. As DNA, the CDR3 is TGCAGCGTTGACGGCGGGGGCCTGAACACAGATACGCAGTATTTT.

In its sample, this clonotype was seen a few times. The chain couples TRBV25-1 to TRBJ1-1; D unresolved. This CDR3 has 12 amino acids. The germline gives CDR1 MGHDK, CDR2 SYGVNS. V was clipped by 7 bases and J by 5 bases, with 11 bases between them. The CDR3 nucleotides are TGTGCCAGCACTTTCGGGTTTACTGAAGCTTTCTTT. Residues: CASTFGFTEAFF.

This CDR3 reads CSASLGGGYTF. Written as DNA, the CDR3 is TGCAGTGCTAGTCTGGGGGGGGGCTACACCTTC. The V and J genes are TRBV20-1 and TRBJ1-2; tentative D call: TRBD1 (5 bases). The CDR3 is 11 amino acids. Germline lookup yields CDR1 DFQATT and CDR2 SNEGSKA (reference sequence). Between the trimmed V and J ends, which lost 3 bases and 8 bases, there was a span of 10 bases.

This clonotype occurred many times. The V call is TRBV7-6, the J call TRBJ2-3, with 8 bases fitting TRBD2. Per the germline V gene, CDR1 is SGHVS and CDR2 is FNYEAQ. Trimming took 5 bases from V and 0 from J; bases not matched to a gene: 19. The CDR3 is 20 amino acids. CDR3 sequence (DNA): TGTGCCAGCAGCCAACTTCCCCCCCAGCGGGGGTTCTCTAGCACAGATACGCAGTATTTT. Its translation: CASSQLPPQRGFSSTDTQYF.

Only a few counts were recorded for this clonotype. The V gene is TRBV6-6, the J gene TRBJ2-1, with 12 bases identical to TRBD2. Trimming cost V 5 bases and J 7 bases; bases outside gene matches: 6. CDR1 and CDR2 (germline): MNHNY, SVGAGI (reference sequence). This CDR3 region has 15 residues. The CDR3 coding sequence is TGTGCCAGCAGTCCCTCTAGCGGGGGGGTGAATGAGCAGTTCTTC. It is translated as CASSPSSGGVNEQFF.

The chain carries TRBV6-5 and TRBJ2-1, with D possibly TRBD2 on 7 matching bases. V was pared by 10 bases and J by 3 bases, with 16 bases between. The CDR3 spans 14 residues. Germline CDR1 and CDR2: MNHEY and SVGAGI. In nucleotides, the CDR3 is TGTGCCAACATAGGGGGGGGCCTCTACAATGAGCAGTTCTTC. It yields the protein CANIGGGLYNEQFF.

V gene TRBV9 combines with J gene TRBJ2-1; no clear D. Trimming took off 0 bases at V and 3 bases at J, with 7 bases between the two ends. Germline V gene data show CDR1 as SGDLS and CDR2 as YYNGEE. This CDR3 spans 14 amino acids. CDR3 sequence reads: CASSVDGHYNEQFF. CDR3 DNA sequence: TGTGCCAGCAGCGTAGATGGCCACTACAATGAGCAGTTCTTC.

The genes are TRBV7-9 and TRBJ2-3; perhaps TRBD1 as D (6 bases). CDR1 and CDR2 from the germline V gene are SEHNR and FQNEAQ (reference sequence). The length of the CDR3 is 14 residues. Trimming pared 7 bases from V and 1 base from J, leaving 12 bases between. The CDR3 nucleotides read TGTGCCAGCATCCGCCCAGGGGGCACAGATACGCAGTATTTT. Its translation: CASIRPGGTDTQYF.

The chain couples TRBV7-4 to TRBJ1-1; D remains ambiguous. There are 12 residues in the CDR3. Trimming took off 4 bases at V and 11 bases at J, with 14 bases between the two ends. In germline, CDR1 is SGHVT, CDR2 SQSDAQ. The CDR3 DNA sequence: TGTGCCAGCAGCTCACAGATTTTTAGGGCTTTCTTT. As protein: CASSSQIFRAFF.

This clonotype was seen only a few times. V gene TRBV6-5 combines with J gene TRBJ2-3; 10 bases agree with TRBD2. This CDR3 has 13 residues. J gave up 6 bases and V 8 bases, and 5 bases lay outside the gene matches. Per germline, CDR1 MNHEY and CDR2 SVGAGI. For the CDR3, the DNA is TGTGCCAGCTGGGAACTAGCGGGGGATACGCAGTATTTT. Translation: CASWELAGDTQYF.

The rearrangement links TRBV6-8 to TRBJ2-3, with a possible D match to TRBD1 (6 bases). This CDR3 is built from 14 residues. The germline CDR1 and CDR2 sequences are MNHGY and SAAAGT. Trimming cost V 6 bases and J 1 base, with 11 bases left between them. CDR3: CASRPGVRTDTQYF. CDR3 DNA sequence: TGTGCCAGCAGGCCAGGGGTTCGCACAGATACGCAGTATTTT.